There are many counts of the clone carrying this T cell receptor beta chain. The antigen remains unidentified. These data are taken from a study of human T cells and chemical hapten exposure. Study-wide findings and caveats: Patch test scores rose with PT1 expanded TCR counts, a positive correlation.

From the RACE reads, TCRdb called clonotypes with MiXCR, one entry per CDR3 protein. The table has fewer than 90,000 distinct CDR3 sequences, 6% to 8.5% seen once. Time point defined: patch test 2, 6 weeks after DPC sensitization. Regarding treatment: therapeutic diphenylcyclopropenone sensitization with weekly scalp DPC. The CDR3 runs to 15 residues. V was clipped by 3 bases and J by 7 bases, with 18 bases between them. Germline CDR1 is LGHNA and CDR2 is YNFKEQ. This TCR was recovered from a young woman with alopecia areata. Some clones in this sample may be carry-over from other donors' samples. The chain combines TRBV4-2 with TRBJ1-2; unclear D gene. The sequencing used whole blood, collected in connection with sensitization to the hapten diphenylcyclopropenone (DPC). The DNA for the CDR3 is TGTGCCAGCAGCCAGGCCTACCTCATGGATTTTGGCTACACCTTC. Translating it yields CASSQAYLMDFGYTF.